A selection of T cell receptor beta chains follows, all from one sample in a study of cytomegalovirus exposure and HLA in healthy donors. Method: immunoSEQ multiplex PCR; TCRdb's copy keeps in-frame clones and lacks some. The table records roughly 30,000 clones, 85% to 90% of them present only once. Specimen: PBMCs. Receptors were obtained from a boy younger than 18 in good health and CMV-seronegative. The CDR3 runs from the conserved cysteine through the conserved F or W. The order of the fields is V gene, clone size, J gene, D gene, CDR3 length, CDR3 DNA, CDR3 protein. The D gene is left open where the match is weak. Where a row states a size, it is once, few, many or the class of an expanded clone; other rows omit it.

>TRBV7-8|NA|TRBJ2-1|TRBD2|15
TGTGCCAGCTCCACTAGCGGGGGATCCTACAATGAGCAGTTCTTC
CASSTSGGSYNEQFF
>TRBV27|NA|TRBJ2-7|TRBD2|14
TGTGCCACCCAGCGGGGTGGGGTGATCAACGAGCAGTACTTC
CATQRGGVINEQYF
>TRBV28|NA|TRBJ2-3|NA|19
TGTGCCAGCAGTTTATGGGGACAACAGGGCACTTCTAGCACAGATACGCAGTATTTT
CASSLWGQQGTSSTDTQYF
>TRBV2|NA|TRBJ2-2|NA|15
TGTGCCAGCAGTGAAAGCCAGGCGAACACCGGGGAGCTGTTTTTT
CASSESQANTGELFF
>TRBV29-1|NA|TRBJ2-2|NA|13
TGCAGCGTTGCTGACAGGTCCACCGGGGAGCTGTTTTTT
CSVADRSTGELFF
>TRBV7-9|NA|TRBJ1-1|NA|12
TGTTCCAGCAGCCGGACTGCCCCTGAAGCTTTCTTT
CSSSRTAPEAFF
>TRBV5-1|NA|TRBJ2-7|TRBD1|14
TGCGCCAGCAGCTTCGACAGGGGGCCCTACGAGCAGTACTTC
CASSFDRGPYEQYF
>TRBV4-1|NA|TRBJ1-3|TRBD1|16
TGCGCCAGCAGCCAACCCGACAGGGTCTCTGGAAACACCATATATTTT
CASSQPDRVSGNTIYF
>TRBV6-1|few|TRBJ2-4|NA|13
TGTGCCAGCAGTGAAGTTCTGGGGGCAATTCAGTACTTC
CASSEVLGAIQYF
>TRBV10-3|NA|TRBJ2-5|TRBD2|15
TGTGCCATCAGTGAGTCTGCGGGGGACCAAGAGACCCAGTACTTC
CAISESAGDQETQYF
>TRBV28|NA|TRBJ1-4|NA|14
TGTGCCAGCAGCCAGGACAGCAACAATGAAAAACTGTTTTTT
CASSQDSNNEKLFF
>TRBV4-1|few|TRBJ2-6|NA|19
TGCGCCAGCAGCCAAGGGGCCCAGGGGCCCCGGTCTGGGGCCAACGTCCTGACTTTC
CASSQGAQGPRSGANVLTF
>TRBV5-6|NA|TRBJ1-2|NA|14
TGTGCCAGCAGCTTGGTCGTCGAGGCGGAGGGCTACACCTTC
CASSLVVEAEGYTF
>TRBV6-5|NA|TRBJ2-7|TRBD1|13
TGTGCCAGCAGTAAAGACAGGGACTACGAGCAGTACTTC
CASSKDRDYEQYF
>TRBV18|once|TRBJ1-4|NA|15
TGTGCCAGCTCACGTACGGGGTTAAACAATGAAAAACTGTTTTTT
CASSRTGLNNEKLFF
>TRBV14|NA|TRBJ2-2|NA|13
TGTGCCAGCAGCCGGCAGGGCGTCGGGGAGCTGTTTTTT
CASSRQGVGELFF
>TRBV4-1|once|TRBJ2-7|NA|16
TGCGCCAGCAGCCAAGATCAAGGGGTCTCTCAGTACGAGCAGTACTTC
CASSQDQGVSQYEQYF
>TRBV6-5|NA|TRBJ1-3|NA|14
TGTGCCAGCCGAAACGGCGGCTCTGGAAACACCATATATTTT
CASRNGGSGNTIYF
>TRBV27|NA|TRBJ1-5|NA|14
TGTGCCAGCAGTTTATTACAGGGTAGTCAGCCCCAGCATTTT
CASSLLQGSQPQHF
>TRBV4-2|NA|TRBJ2-1|TRBD2|15
TGTGCCAGCAGCCAAGGACTAGCGGACTACAATGAGCAGTTCTTC
CASSQGLADYNEQFF
>TRBV5-4|once|TRBJ1-5|TRBD1|16
TGTGCCAGCAGCTGGGATGGACAGGGCGGCAATCAGCCCCAGCATTTT
CASSWDGQGGNQPQHF
>TRBV5-5|NA|TRBJ1-1|NA|16
TGTGCCAGCAGCTTTTTCCTAGGACAGAGCAAGGATGAAGCTTTCTTT
CASSFFLGQSKDEAFF
>TRBV11-2|NA|TRBJ2-2|TRBD2|16
TGTGCCAGCAGACGGACTAGCGGTGGTAGGACCGGGGAGCTGTTTTTT
CASRRTSGGRTGELFF
>TRBV2|NA|TRBJ1-5|NA|15
TGTGCCAGCAGTCCAGTTAGCTGGGGCAATCAGCCCCAGCATTTT
CASSPVSWGNQPQHF
>TRBV5-1|NA|TRBJ1-4|TRBD1|19
TGCGCCAGCAGCTTGGGATCGGGACAGGGGGCCGCTGGTAATGAAAAACTGTTTTTT
CASSLGSGQGAAGNEKLFF
>TRBV2|NA|TRBJ2-7|TRBD1|14
TGTGCCAGCAGTGAGGCGGGACAGGGGTACGAGCAGTACTTC
CASSEAGQGYEQYF